Each of the 32 T cell receptor beta chains below was sequenced from the same sample in a study of blood T cell repertoires in COVID-19. The data were produced by immunoSEQ multiplex PCR, yet TCRdb's version contains in-frame clones alone and is incomplete. This table has around 50,000 clones, 70% to 90% appearing once. The sequencing input was peripheral blood. These receptors originate from a man aged 45 to 65 with active COVID-19.

J is TRBJ1-2 and V is TRBV15; D not certain. Trimming stripped 0 bases from V and 4 bases from J, with 12 bases between. Germline V gene sequence: CDR1 LNHNV, CDR2 YYDKDF (reference sequence). The CDR3 extends over 15 amino acids. CDR3 coding DNA: TGTGCCACCAGCAGAGATACAACTTCAGGCTATGGCTACACCTTC. This sequence encodes CATSRDTTSGYGYTF.

CDR3 amino acids: CASSFRENTEAFF. The CDR3 DNA is TGTGCCAGCAGTTTTCGGGAGAACACTGAAGCTTTCTTT. This chain uses TRBV27 with TRBJ1-1, with no clear D. Germline V lookup: CDR1 MNHEY, CDR2 SMNVEV (reference sequence). There are 13 residues in the CDR3. Deletions cut 3 bases from V and 1 base from J, with 6 bases between.

The V call is TRBV10-3, the J call TRBJ2-2, with D perhaps TRBD2 (5 bases). The CDR3 covers 13 residues. V lost 6 bases to trimming and J lost 8 bases, with 13 bases between them. CDR1 and CDR2 from the germline V gene are ENHRY and SYGVKD. CDR3 in DNA: TGTGCCATCAGGGAGGACTCGTCTGGGGAGCTGTTTTTT. Protein product: CAIREDSSGELFF.

CDR3 sequence: CASSELGGNTEAFF. CDR3 sequence (DNA): TGTGCCAGCAGTGAACTGGGGGGGAACACTGAAGCTTTCTTT. This chain links TRBV6-1 with TRBJ1-1, with a possible D match to TRBD1 (5 bases). V was pared by 2 bases and J by 1 base, with 8 bases between. Germline-derived CDR1 and CDR2 are MNHNS and SASEGT. CDR3 length equals 14 residues.

V usage is TRBV7-2 and J usage is TRBJ2-2; TRBD2 matches at 9 bases. CDR1 and CDR2 from the germline V gene are SGHTA and FQGNSA. The J segment lost 7 bases and the V segment lost 2 bases, leaving 5 bases of the junction unmatched. This CDR3 has 15 residues. Written as DNA, the CDR3 is TGTGCCAGCAGCTTAAGTAGCGGGAGAGGCGGGGAGCTGTTTTTT. This codes for CASSLSSGRGGELFF.

CDR3 nucleotide sequence: TGCGCCAGCACTAGTGGGACAGGGCTTGCCTACGAGCAGTACTTC. Translation: CASTSGTGLAYEQYF. J is TRBJ2-7 and V is TRBV10-2; 9 bases are shared with TRBD1. This CDR3 region has 15 residues. The V gene end was trimmed by 7 bases and the J gene end by 2 bases; junction bases not matched to a gene: 9. Germline V gene lookup returns CDR1 WSHSY and CDR2 SAAADI.

V gene TRBV7-9 combines with J gene TRBJ1-1; maybe TRBD1 (5 bases). Between the trimmed V and J ends, which lost 3 bases and 8 bases, there was a span of 16 bases. From germline, CDR1 is SEHNR and CDR2 FQNEAQ (reference sequence). The CDR3 has 14 amino acids. The CDR3 sequence: CASSFPLDQGEAFF. CDR3 in DNA: TGTGCCAGCAGCTTCCCTTTGGACCAGGGAGAAGCTTTCTTT.

The rearrangement links TRBV3-1 (or the pseudogene TRBV3-2) to TRBJ2-4; D possibly corresponds to TRBD1 (8 bases). Looked up from germline, CDR1 is LGHDT and CDR2 is YNNKEL (reference sequence). Trimming left V 3 bases short and J 2 bases short, with 14 bases between. The CDR3 extends over 16 amino acids. The CDR3 loop is CASSQQQGGTKNIQYF. The CDR3 DNA reads as TGTGCCAGCAGCCAGCAACAGGGGGGGACCAAAAACATTCAGTACTTC.

The chain carries TRBV6-1 and TRBJ1-4; D might be TRBD1 (6 bases). Trimming left V 1 base short and J 6 bases short, with 15 bases between. This CDR3 is 16 amino acids long. Germline CDR1 reads MNHNS; CDR2 reads SASEGT. CDR3 sequence (DNA): TGTGCCAGCAGTGAAGTGGGGGGGGCGTCGGATGAAAAACTGTTTTTT. This gives the protein CASSEVGGASDEKLFF.

The chain links TRBV4-2 to TRBJ2-2; 10 positions match TRBD2. Germline assignment: CDR1 LGHNA and CDR2 YNFKEQ. Losses at the gene ends were 5 bases for V and 4 bases for J; bases not matched to a gene: 4. CDR3 length: 15 residues. The CDR3 DNA follows: TGTGCCAGCAGCAAAAGCGGGAGGGCCACCGGGGAGCTGTTTTTT. This encodes CASSKSGRATGELFF.

The J gene is TRBJ2-3, the V gene TRBV29-1; 9 positions agree with TRBD1. With V trimmed by 7 bases and J by 4 bases, 3 bases remained unmatched. The CDR3 is 12 amino acids. Germline V gene lookup returns CDR1 SQVTM and CDR2 ANQGSEA. The CDR3 sequence is CSGRQGADTQYF. The DNA of the CDR3 is TGCAGCGGCAGACAGGGGGCAGATACGCAGTATTTT.

A few counts support this clone. The chain links TRBV4-2 to TRBJ2-7, with 8 bases identical to TRBD2. The germline CDR1 and CDR2 sequences are LGHNA and YNFKEQ. This CDR3 is 15 amino acids long. V shed 2 bases, J shed 4 bases, and the junction held 7 bases outside the gene matches. This CDR3 reads CASSQRDGGAYEQYF. DNA for the CDR3: TGTGCCAGCAGCCAAAGGGACGGGGGGGCTTACGAGCAGTACTTC.

The V and J genes are TRBV5-1 and TRBJ2-5; 12 nucleotides agree with TRBD2. The CDR3 contains 16 residues. Germline lookup yields CDR1 SGHRS and CDR2 YFSETQ. V lost 0 bases and J lost 3; bases outside the gene matches: 3. As DNA, the CDR3 is TGCGCCAGCAGCTTGGGGGGACTAGCGGGTGAAGAGACCCAGTACTTC. Translation: CASSLGGLAGEETQYF.

The J gene is TRBJ1-5, the V gene TRBV27; perhaps TRBD1 as D (5 bases). The CDR3 runs to 15 residues. Germline lookup yields CDR1 MNHEY and CDR2 SMNVEV (reference sequence). Trimming removed 4 bases from V and 1 base from J, with 11 bases in between. This chain's CDR3 is CASSSGGRSNQPQHF. Written as DNA, the CDR3 is TGTGCCAGCAGTTCCGGGGGTCGGAGCAATCAGCCCCAGCATTTT.

V and J are TRBV19 and TRBJ2-2; 7 bases match TRBD2. Trimming took 2 bases from V and 7 from J; bases not matched to a gene: 4. Per the germline V gene, CDR1 is LNHDA and CDR2 is SQIVND (reference sequence). This CDR3 has 14 amino acids. CDR3 nucleotides: TGTGCCAGTAGTATAATGGCGGGGGACGGGGAGCTGTTTTTT. This codes for CASSIMAGDGELFF.

The gene calls are TRBV4-2 and TRBJ2-5; 10 positions agree with TRBD2. The CDR3 runs to 17 residues. V dropped 2 bases and J dropped 4; count of bases not matched to a gene: 10. The germline V gene encodes CDR1 LGHNA and CDR2 YNFKEQ. The CDR3 DNA reads as TGTGCCAGCAGCCAAAGAGGGGTTAGCGGGGGGTCAGAGACCCAGTACTTC. The encoded protein is CASSQRGVSGGSETQYF.

V gene TRBV2 combines with J gene TRBJ1-2, with 7 bases identical to TRBD1. The CDR3 runs to 15 residues. Germline-derived CDR1 and CDR2 are SNHLY and FYNNEI. V lost 4 bases to trimming and J lost 2 bases; unmatched junction nucleotides: 7. The CDR3 region has the DNA TGTGCCAGCAGTGGAGCGACAGGGAAAAACTATGGCTACACCTTC. It is translated as CASSGATGKNYGYTF.

This clone was seen only once. The chain carries TRBV6-2 or TRBV6-3 and TRBJ2-5; TRBD1 aligns across 9 bases. After removal of 6 bases from V and 2 bases from J, the junction contained 10 bases not matched to a gene. The V gene's germline CDR1 is MNHEY and CDR2 SVGEGT. There are 16 residues in the CDR3. The CDR3: CASRPLGQGSQETQYF. The CDR3 region has the DNA TGTGCCAGCAGACCTCTCGGACAGGGGTCACAAGAGACCCAGTACTTC.

This rearrangement joins TRBV3-1 (or the pseudogene TRBV3-2) to TRBJ2-3, with 9 bases identical to TRBD2. The CDR3 sequence is 17 residues long. The J segment lost 1 base and the V segment lost 1 base, leaving 6 bases of the junction unmatched. CDR1 and CDR2 from the germline V gene are LGHDT and YNNKEL (reference sequence). The CDR3 DNA reads as TGTGCCAGCAGCCAAGCCTGGGCGGGAGGGCGCACAGATACGCAGTATTTT. Amino acid sequence: CASSQAWAGGRTDTQYF.

This sequence joins TRBV9 and TRBJ1-4, with 7 bases identical to TRBD1. V shed 4 bases and J 7 bases; nucleotides not matched to a gene: 10. There are 15 residues in the CDR3. The germline gives CDR1 SGDLS, CDR2 YYNGEE. In nucleotides, the CDR3 is TGTGCCAGCAGCCCGTCACAGGGGCTCAGTGAAAAACTGTTTTTT. It yields the protein CASSPSQGLSEKLFF.

The chain employs TRBV28 and TRBJ1-1, with D possibly TRBD1 on 5 matching bases. The CDR3 is 12 amino acids. V lost 7 bases, J lost 3 bases, and 9 bases lay in between. Per germline, CDR1 MDHEN and CDR2 SYDVKM. CDR3 protein: CASKEGDTEAFF. CDR3 nucleotide sequence: TGTGCCAGCAAGGAAGGGGACACTGAAGCTTTCTTT.

CDR3 in amino acids: CASSLAGTDGTGELFF. DNA for the CDR3: TGCGCCAGCAGCTTGGCCGGGACAGACGGCACCGGGGAGCTGTTTTTT. The J gene is TRBJ2-2, the V gene TRBV5-1, with 7 bases matching TRBD1. The CDR3 totals 16 residues. Germline V gene sequence: CDR1 SGHRS, CDR2 YFSETQ. J was trimmed by 4 bases and V by 0 bases; bases with no gene match: 6.

The chain combines TRBV6-5 with TRBJ2-7; D is possibly TRBD2 (6 bases). Per the germline V gene, CDR1 is MNHEY and CDR2 is SVGAGI. This CDR3 contains 13 residues. V gave up 6 bases and J gave up 5 bases, with 14 bases separating them. The CDR3 DNA follows: TGTGCCAGCAGCCCCCCCGGGAGACACGAGCAGTACTTC. Protein sequence: CASSPPGRHEQYF.

The chain uses TRBV28 and TRBJ2-7, with 9 bases identical to TRBD2. Germline CDR1 MDHEN, CDR2 SYDVKM. This CDR3 has 15 residues. V dropped 5 bases and J dropped 10; count of bases not matched to a gene: 15. The CDR3 nucleotides read TGTGCCAGCAGTGAGAGCCTAGCGGGACGATTGCCCCAGTACTTC. Its protein product is CASSESLAGRLPQYF.

A few counts support this clone. This CDR3 reads CASSFGGPYEQYF. In nucleotides, the CDR3 is TGTGCCAGCAGCTTCGGAGGGCCCTACGAGCAGTACTTC. The chain links TRBV7-2 to TRBJ2-7; a weak D match, TRBD2 (6 bases). Trimming pared 3 bases from V and 2 bases from J, leaving 8 bases between. The germline V gene encodes CDR1 SGHTA and CDR2 FQGNSA. The CDR3 spans 13 residues.

V gene TRBV9 combines with J gene TRBJ2-3, with 10 bases matching TRBD2. J gave up 2 bases and V 4 bases, and 16 bases lay outside the gene matches. Germline values: CDR1 SGDLS, CDR2 YYNGEE. The CDR3 is 19 amino acids. CDR3 sequence: CASSINSLRTSGPTDTQYF. The CDR3, as DNA: TGTGCCAGCAGCATTAACTCCCTGAGGACTAGCGGCCCCACAGATACGCAGTATTTT.

Of note for this clone: Other DNA sequences in this sample translate to the same CDR3. The chain has TRBV7-3 and TRBJ2-3, with 16 positions matching TRBD2. V trimming: 4 bases; J trimming: 4 bases; junction bases outside the gene matches: 2. This CDR3 region has 16 residues. Germline loops: CDR1 SGHTA, CDR2 FQGTGA. The CDR3 reads CASSSGLAGGPDTQYF. The CDR3 DNA reads TGTGCCAGCAGCTCGGGACTAGCGGGGGGGCCAGATACGCAGTATTTT. The entire variable domain, with the rest obtained from reference TRBV7-3 and TRBJ2-3, is as follows: GAGVSQTPSNKVTEKGKYVELRCDPISGHTALYWYRQSLGQGPEFLIYFQGTGAADDSGLPNDRFFAVRPEGSVSTLKIQRTERGDSAVYLCASSSGLAGGPDTQYFGPGTRLTVL.

In its sample, this clone was seen once. The chain joins TRBV5-1 to TRBJ2-2; 7 nucleotides match TRBD1. CDR3 length: 16 amino acids. CDR1 SGHRS and CDR2 YFSETQ come from the germline V gene. The junction had 9 bases not matched to a gene; V was cut back by 4 bases and J by 3 bases. The CDR3 DNA sequence: TGCGCCAGCAGCAACAGGGGATTAAGGGACACCGGGGAGCTGTTTTTT. This codes for CASSNRGLRDTGELFF.

V and J are TRBV6-5 and TRBJ1-6; TRBD1 agrees at 7 bases. The CDR3 has 14 amino acids. Germline loops: CDR1 MNHEY, CDR2 SVGAGI. Trimming cost V 8 bases and J 0 bases; bases outside gene matches: 1. The chain's CDR3 is CASQGDSYNSPLHF. CDR3 sequence (DNA): TGTGCCAGCCAGGGGGACTCCTATAATTCACCCCTCCACTTT.

V usage is TRBV6-6 and J usage is TRBJ2-4, with 8 bases lining up with TRBD1. The CDR3 loop spans 15 amino acids. The ends lost 4 bases at V and 7 bases at J; junction bases unmatched: 9. Germline V gene lookup returns CDR1 MNHNY and CDR2 SVGAGI (reference sequence). CDR3 DNA sequence: TGTGCCAGCAGTTCCCCGACAGGGGCTATGAACATTCAGTACTTC. Translation gives CASSSPTGAMNIQYF.

V usage is TRBV14 and J usage is TRBJ2-5, with D possibly TRBD1 on 6 matching bases. Deletions cut 1 base from V and 3 bases from J, with 9 bases between. Germline V CDR1 and CDR2: SGHDN, FVKESK. The CDR3 has 14 residues. CDR3 region: CASSQGGGEETQYF. DNA of the CDR3: TGTGCCAGCAGCCAAGGAGGGGGTGAAGAGACCCAGTACTTC. The complete variable domain, with remaining parts taken from reference TRBV14 and TRBJ2-5, reads EAGVTQFPSHSVIEKGQTVTLRCDPISGHDNLYWYRRVMGKEIKFLLHFVKESKQDESGMPNNRFLAERTGGTYSTLKVQPAELEDSGVYFCASSQGGGEETQYFGPGTRLLVL.

The chain couples TRBV10-1 to TRBJ2-3; unclear D gene. Germline CDR1 reads WNHNN; CDR2 reads SYGVQD (reference sequence). V was pared by 3 bases and J by 2 bases, with 9 bases between. CDR3 size: 14 residues. CDR3 residues: CASSDYGDTDTQYF. The CDR3 DNA is TGCGCCAGCAGTGATTACGGAGACACAGATACGCAGTATTTT.